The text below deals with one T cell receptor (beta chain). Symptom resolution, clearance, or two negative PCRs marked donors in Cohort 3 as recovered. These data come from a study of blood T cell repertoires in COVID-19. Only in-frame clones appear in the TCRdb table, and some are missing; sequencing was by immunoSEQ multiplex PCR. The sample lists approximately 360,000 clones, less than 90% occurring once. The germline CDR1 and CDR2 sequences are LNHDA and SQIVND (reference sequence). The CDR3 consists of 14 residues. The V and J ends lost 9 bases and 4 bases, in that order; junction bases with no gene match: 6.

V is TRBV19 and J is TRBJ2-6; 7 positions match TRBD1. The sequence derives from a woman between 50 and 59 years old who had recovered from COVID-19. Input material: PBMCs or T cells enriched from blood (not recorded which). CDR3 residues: CASRRGPGANVLTF. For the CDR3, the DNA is TGTGCCAGCAGAAGGGGGCCAGGGGCCAACGTCCTGACTTTC. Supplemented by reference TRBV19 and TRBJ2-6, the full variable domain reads DGGITQSPKYLFRKEGQNVTLSCEQNLNHDAMYWYRQDPGQGLRLIYYSQIVNDFQKGDIAEGYSVSREKKESFPLTVTSAQKNPTAFYLCASRRGPGANVLTFGAGSRLTVL.